Reported below is one T cell receptor beta chain. The germline CDR1 and CDR2 sequences are SGDLS and YYNGEE. The CDR3 consists of 15 residues. V lost 5 bases and J lost 2, with 16 bases in between. This record comes from a study of blood T cell repertoires in COVID-19. Study background: The United States, Italy and Spain provided the acute and convalescent COVID-19 samples. T cells, B-cell-depleted T cells, or PBMCs supplied cDNA or gDNA.

In the authors' methods: Using reference gene primer amplification, nucleated cell counts were estimated. The table came from immunoSEQ multiplex PCR; TCRdb's copy has only in-frame clones and leaves some out. The DNA gave D and trimming, while V, J and clone size come from that table. The top ten clones hold 3.1% of a sample with around 200,000 clones, roughly nine tenths of them seen once. The cohort comprised adults aged 18 to 89 years residing in approximately 22 US areas. Sequenced input: PBMCs or T cells enriched from blood (not recorded which). The gene calls are TRBV9 and TRBJ1-2; D gene uncertain. This TCR was sampled from a woman in her fifties or sixties in a cohort exposed to, infected with or recovered from COVID-19 (not recorded which). In DNA, the CDR3 is TGTGCCAGCAGTGCAGGAGGGTCCCCCAACTATGGCTACACCTTC. It encodes CASSAGGSPNYGYTF.